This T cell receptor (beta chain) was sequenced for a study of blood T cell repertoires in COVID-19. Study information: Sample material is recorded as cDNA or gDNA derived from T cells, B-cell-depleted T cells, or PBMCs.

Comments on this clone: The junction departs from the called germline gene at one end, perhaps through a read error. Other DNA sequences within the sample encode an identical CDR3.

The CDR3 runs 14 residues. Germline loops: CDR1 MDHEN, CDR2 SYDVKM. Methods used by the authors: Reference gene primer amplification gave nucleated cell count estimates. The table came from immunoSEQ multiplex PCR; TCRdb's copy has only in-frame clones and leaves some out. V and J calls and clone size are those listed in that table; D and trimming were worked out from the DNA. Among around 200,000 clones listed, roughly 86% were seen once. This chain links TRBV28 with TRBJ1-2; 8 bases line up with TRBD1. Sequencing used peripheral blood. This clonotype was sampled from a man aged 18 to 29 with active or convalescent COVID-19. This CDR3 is CASSSTGEDYGYTF. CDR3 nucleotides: TGCGCCAGCAGTTCGACAGGGGAGGACTATGGCTACACCTTC.